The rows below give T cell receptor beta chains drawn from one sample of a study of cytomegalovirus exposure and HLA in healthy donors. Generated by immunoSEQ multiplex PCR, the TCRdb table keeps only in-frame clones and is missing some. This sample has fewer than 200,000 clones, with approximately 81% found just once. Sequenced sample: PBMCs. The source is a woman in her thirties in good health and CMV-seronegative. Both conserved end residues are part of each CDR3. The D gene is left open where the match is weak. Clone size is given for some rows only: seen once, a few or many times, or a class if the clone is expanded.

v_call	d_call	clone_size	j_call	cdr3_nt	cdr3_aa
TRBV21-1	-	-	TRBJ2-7	TGTGCCAGCAGCAAATTAACCGGGACTAGCGGGAGAAGGGTATACGAGCAGTACTTC	CASSKLTGTSGRRVYEQYF
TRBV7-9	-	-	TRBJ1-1	TGTGCCAGCAGCCGACCGGACAGAAACACTGAAGCTTTCTTT	CASSRPDRNTEAFF
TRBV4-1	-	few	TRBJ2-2	TGCGCCAGCAGGGGCCAGGCCGGGGAGCTGTTTTTT	CASRGQAGELFF
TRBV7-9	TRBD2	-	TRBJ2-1	TGTGCCAGTCCCCTAGCGGGAGTGAGCAGCGTCTACAATGAGCAGTTCTTC	CASPLAGVSSVYNEQFF
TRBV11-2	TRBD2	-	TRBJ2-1	TGTGCCAGCCTTGGGCTAGCGGGAGATGGTGAGCAGTTCTTC	CASLGLAGDGEQFF
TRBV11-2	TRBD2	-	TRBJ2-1	TGTGCCAGCAGCTTACGGGGGGGTGGGAGCTACAATGAGCAGTTCTTC	CASSLRGGGSYNEQFF
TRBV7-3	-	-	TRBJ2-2	TGTGCCAGCAGCTTCCCGGGCACCGGGGAGCTGTTTTTT	CASSFPGTGELFF
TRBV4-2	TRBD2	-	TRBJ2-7	TGTGCCAGCAGCCAGGGTCCGGGACTAGCGGGAGAGGCTTCCTACGAGCAGTACTTC	CASSQGPGLAGEASYEQYF
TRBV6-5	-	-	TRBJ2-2	TGTGCCACCTTCGGACTGAACACCGGGGAGCTGTTTTTT	CATFGLNTGELFF
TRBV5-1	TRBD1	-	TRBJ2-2	TGCGCCAGCAGGGAGGACAGGGACACCGGGGAGCTGTTTTTT	CASREDRDTGELFF
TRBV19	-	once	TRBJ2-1	TGTGCCAGTAGTAATCTAGCGAGCTACAATGAGCAGTTCTTC	CASSNLASYNEQFF
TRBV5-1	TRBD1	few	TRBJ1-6	TGCGCCAGCAGCTCCCGGACAGGAGCGAATAATTCACCCCTCCACTTT	CASSSRTGANNSPLHF
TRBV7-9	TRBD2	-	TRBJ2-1	TGTGCCAGCAGACGGACTAGCGGGAGCCATGAGCAGTTCTTC	CASRRTSGSHEQFF
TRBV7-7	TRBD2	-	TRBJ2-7	TGTGCCAGCAGCTTTAGAATGGGAGGGGCCTACGAGCAGTACTTC	CASSFRMGGAYEQYF
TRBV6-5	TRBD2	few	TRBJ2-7	TGTGCCAGCAGTTTTAGCGGGAGGTCGTACGAGCAGTACTTC	CASSFSGRSYEQYF
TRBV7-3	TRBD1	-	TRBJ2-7	TGTGCCAGCAGCCAGGGGACAGGGCTCGAGCAGTACTTC	CASSQGTGLEQYF
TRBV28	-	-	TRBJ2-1	TGTGCCAGCACTCCAGGGGGGCTGGAGGCCAATGAGCAGTTCTTC	CASTPGGLEANEQFF
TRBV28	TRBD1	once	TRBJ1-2	TGTGCCAGCAGTCCCTCAACAGGGGTCTCTTATGGCTACACCTTC	CASSPSTGVSYGYTF
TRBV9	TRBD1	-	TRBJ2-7	TGTGCCAGCAGCCAATACCAACCGGGACAGGGATTCGGGTACTACGAGCAGTACTTC	CASSQYQPGQGFGYYEQYF
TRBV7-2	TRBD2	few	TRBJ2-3	TGTGCCAGCAGCTTAGGTAGCACTAGCGGGGGTCTAGATACGCAGTATTTT	CASSLGSTSGGLDTQYF
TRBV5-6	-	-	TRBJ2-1	TGTGCCAGCAGCTTGGCCCGAGGCGATGAGCAGTTCTTC	CASSLARGDEQFF
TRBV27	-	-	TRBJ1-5	TGTGCCAGCAGTCCCCGGACAGCACAGCAGCCCCAGCATTTT	CASSPRTAQQPQHF
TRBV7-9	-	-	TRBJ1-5	TGTGCCAGCAGCTTATCAGGGGTCGAAGGCAATCAGCCCCAGCATTTT	CASSLSGVEGNQPQHF
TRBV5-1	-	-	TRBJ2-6	TGCGCCAGCAGCTTGCTGGAGTCTGGGGCCAACGTCCTGACTTTC	CASSLLESGANVLTF
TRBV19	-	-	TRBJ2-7	TGTGCCAGTAGTATTGCCCTTCCCACAGAGCAGTACTTC	CASSIALPTEQYF
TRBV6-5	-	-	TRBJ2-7	TGTGCCAGCAGATCGTCCTACGAGCAGTACTTC	CASRSSYEQYF
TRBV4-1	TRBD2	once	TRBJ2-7	TGCGCCAGCAGCCAAGATCGTAGCGGGCCTTCCTACGAGCAGTACTTC	CASSQDRSGPSYEQYF
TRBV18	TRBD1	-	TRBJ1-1	TGTGCCAGCTCACCGGGACAGGGCGCTGAAGCTTTCTTT	CASSPGQGAEAFF
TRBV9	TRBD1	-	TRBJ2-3	TGTGCCAGCAGCGCCCTCCCAAGGGGACAGGGCTCAGATACGCAGTATTTT	CASSALPRGQGSDTQYF
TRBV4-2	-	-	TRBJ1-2	TGTGCCAGCAGCCAAGATCTCACAGGTACTAACTATGGCTACACCTTC	CASSQDLTGTNYGYTF
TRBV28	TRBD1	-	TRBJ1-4	TGTGCCAGCAGTTTGCAGGGGGCGGCCACTAATGAAAAACTGTTTTTT	CASSLQGAATNEKLFF
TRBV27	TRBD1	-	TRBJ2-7	TGTGCCAGCAGGGGGACAGGGGGGTACGAGCAGTACTTC	CASRGTGGYEQYF
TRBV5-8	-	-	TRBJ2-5	TGTGCCAGCAGCCGTAGGAGGACGTCCGAGACCCAGTACTTC	CASSRRRTSETQYF
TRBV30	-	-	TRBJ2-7	TGTGCCTGGAGTGTTCCCAGCCGGGACACCCACTACGAGCAGTACTTC	CAWSVPSRDTHYEQYF
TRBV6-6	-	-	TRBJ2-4	TGTGCCAGCAGTTACTCGCACCAAGCCAAAAACAGTCAGTACTTC	CASSYSHQAKNSQYF